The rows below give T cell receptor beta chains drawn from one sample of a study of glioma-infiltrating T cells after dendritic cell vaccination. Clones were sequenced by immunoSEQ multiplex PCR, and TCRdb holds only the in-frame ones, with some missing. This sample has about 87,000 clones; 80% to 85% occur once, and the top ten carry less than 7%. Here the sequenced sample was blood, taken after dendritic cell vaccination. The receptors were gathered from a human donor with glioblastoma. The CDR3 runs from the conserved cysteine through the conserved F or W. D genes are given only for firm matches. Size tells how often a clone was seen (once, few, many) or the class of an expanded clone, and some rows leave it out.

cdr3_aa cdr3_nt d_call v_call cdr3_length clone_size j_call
CASSLTGQIYEQYF TGTGCCAGCAGCCTCACGGGACAGATATACGAGCAGTACTTC TRBD1 TRBV5-8 14 NA TRBJ2-7
CASSGAGLNTEAFF TGCGCCAGCTCAGGGGCGGGTTTGAACACTGAAGCTTTCTTT NA TRBV5-1 14 NA TRBJ1-1
CASSKTRSQEYTYGYTF TGTGCCAGCAGCAAAACCAGGTCCCAGGAATATACCTATGGCTACACCTTC NA TRBV21-1 17 NA TRBJ1-2
CASSQDLRTDSGNTIYF TGTGCCAGCAGCCAAGATTTGAGGACAGACTCTGGAAACACCATATATTTT NA TRBV4-2 17 NA TRBJ1-3
CASSPPGTSGLGTGELFF TGTGCCAGCAGCCCTCCCGGGACTAGCGGTTTGGGCACCGGGGAGCTGTTTTTT TRBD2 TRBV13 18 NA TRBJ2-2
CASSQGQGEGEKLFF TGTGCCAGCAGCCAAGGGCAGGGTGAAGGGGAAAAACTGTTTTTT NA TRBV4-2 15 NA TRBJ1-4
CASSPSGQGAYGYTF TGTGCCAGCTCACCGTCGGGACAGGGGGCCTATGGCTACACCTTC TRBD1 TRBV18 15 NA TRBJ1-2
CASSQDGEVRGLTDTQYF TGTGCCAGCAGCCAAGATGGGGAGGTGCGGGGCCTCACAGATACGCAGTATTTT NA TRBV4-2 18 NA TRBJ2-3
CASSLWLGGDTEAFF TGTGCCAGCAGCCTGTGGCTAGGAGGGGACACTGAAGCTTTCTTT NA TRBV5-5 15 NA TRBJ1-1
CASKERTEYSYEQYF TGTGCCAGCAAAGAAAGGACAGAGTACTCCTACGAGCAGTACTTC NA TRBV2 15 once TRBJ2-7
CASRYQGAIQETQYF TGTGCCAGCCGGTACCAGGGCGCTATCCAAGAGACCCAGTACTTC NA TRBV27 15 NA TRBJ2-5
CASSGGLAGDTYEQYF TGTGCCAGCAGCGGGGGACTAGCGGGTGATACCTACGAGCAGTACTTC TRBD2 TRBV7-2 16 NA TRBJ2-7
CASSKTRDRQNTEAFF TGTGCCAGCAGCAAAACCCGGGACAGGCAGAACACTGAAGCTTTCTTT TRBD1 TRBV13 16 NA TRBJ1-1
CASSYVGGAGGYTF TGTGCCAGCAGTTACGTTGGGGGAGCGGGTGGCTACACCTTC NA TRBV6-6 14 NA TRBJ1-2
CASSQDPGSNTGELFF TGCGCCAGCAGCCAAGACCCAGGATCGAACACCGGGGAGCTGTTTTTT NA TRBV4-3 16 NA TRBJ2-2
CASSPTGGQPQHF TGCGCCAGCAGCCCGACAGGGGGACAGCCCCAGCATTTT TRBD1 TRBV5-1 13 NA TRBJ1-5
CASSPRTVDNSPLHF TGTGCCAGCAGTCCGAGGACAGTAGACAATTCACCCCTCCACTTT NA TRBV7-2 15 few TRBJ1-6
CASSQDTTGLRSKLFF TGTGCCAGCAGCCAAGATACGACAGGGTTAAGGAGTAAACTGTTTTTT TRBD1 TRBV4-2 16 NA TRBJ1-4
CASSYGQGNYGYTF TGTGCCAGCAGTTACGGGCAGGGGAACTATGGCTACACCTTC NA TRBV6-5 14 once TRBJ1-2
CSGCSGLTEAFF TGCAGCGGGTGCAGCGGTTTGACTGAAGCTTTCTTT NA TRBV29-1 12 NA TRBJ1-1
CASKRDQETQYF TGTGCCAGCAAGAGAGACCAAGAGACCCAGTACTTC NA TRBV2 12 NA TRBJ2-5
CASNRGGNYGYTF TGTGCCAGCAACAGGGGCGGGAACTATGGCTACACCTTC TRBD1 TRBV2 13 NA TRBJ1-2
CATRPREGAGGHSYNEQFF TGTGCCACCAGACCCCGGGAAGGAGCGGGGGGGCACTCCTACAATGAGCAGTTCTTC TRBD2 TRBV7-9 19 few TRBJ2-1
CSVGGGYEQYF TGCAGCGTAGGGGGGGGTTACGAGCAGTACTTC NA TRBV29-1 11 NA TRBJ2-7
CASSMDLAGGAYEQYF TGCGCCAGCAGCATGGACTTAGCGGGGGGAGCCTACGAGCAGTACTTC TRBD2 TRBV5-1 16 NA TRBJ2-7
CASSPQGRRTEAFF TGTGCCAGCAGTCCACAGGGTAGAAGGACTGAAGCTTTCTTT NA TRBV6-6 14 NA TRBJ1-1
CASSLGTGKNEQFF TGTGCCAGCAGCTTAGGGACAGGGAAAAATGAGCAGTTCTTC TRBD1 TRBV7-2 14 NA TRBJ2-1
CASSPKPKDRGNPVTEAFF TGTGCCAGCAGCCCTAAACCAAAGGACAGGGGAAATCCAGTCACTGAAGCTTTCTTT TRBD1 TRBV5-4 19 NA TRBJ1-1
CASSSIRGPTSPLHF TGTGCCAGCAGCTCAATCAGGGGGCCTACTTCACCCCTCCACTTT TRBD1 TRBV5-6 15 NA TRBJ1-6